The 27 T cell receptor beta chains given below trace back to one sample, sequenced in a study of T-cell reconstitution after alpha-beta-depleted transplantation in children. Unique molecular identifiers tagged the TCRbeta library. TCRdb re-derived calls from the PCR reads in MiXCR, one entry per CDR3 protein. The sample has some 600,000 distinct CDR3 sequences, 10% to 15% seen once. Sequencing was performed on PBMCs, mostly from graft donor cells, taken 360 days after TCRalphabeta/CD19-depleted stem cell transplant. These receptors all stem from a male patient younger than 18 who had a stem cell transplant for acute myeloid leukemia, so the T cells may come from the graft donor.

This chain joins TRBV7-9 and TRBJ1-4, with a weak D call TRBD1 (6 bases). The CDR3 extends over 15 amino acids. Trimming stripped 6 bases from V and 6 bases from J, with 17 bases between. CDR1 and CDR2 from the germline V gene are SEHNR and FQNEAQ (reference sequence). Here the CDR3 DNA reads TGTGCCAGCAGTTACCGGGACACACAAGATGAAAAACTGTTTTTT. Residues: CASSYRDTQDEKLFF.

This clonotype was detected ten times or more. The chain joins TRBV12-3 or TRBV12-4 to TRBJ2-5; TRBD2 matches at 9 bases. The CDR3 contains 17 residues. V lost 5 bases and J lost 0; bases outside the gene matches: 10. DNA for the CDR3: TGTGCCAGCAGTCCCCTAGCGGGGTGGGGGTACCAAGAGACCCAGTACTTC. This codes for CASSPLAGWGYQETQYF.

On this clonotype itself: Given a much more abundant clone one base away, this may be a read error. This rearrangement joins TRBV4-1 to TRBJ1-5, with TRBD1 as a possible D gene (5 bases). Germline CDR1 MGHRA, CDR2 YSYEKL. The CDR3 contains 14 residues. The V and J ends lost 4 bases and 6 bases respectively, with 13 bases between them. CDR3 nucleotides: TGCGCCAGCAGCCCGACCTACGGGGGTCAGCCCCAGCATTTT. It codes for CASSPTYGGQPQHF.

This clonotype was counted a few times. The J gene is TRBJ2-7, the V gene TRBV11-2; D is possibly TRBD1 (6 bases). Deletions cut 4 bases from V and 3 bases from J, with 22 bases between. Germline CDR1 is SGHAT and CDR2 is FQNNGV. CDR3 length: 17 residues. CDR3 DNA: TGTGCCAGCAGCTATATCTCCGGGACACCGAAGTTCTACGAGCAGTACTTC. This codes for CASSYISGTPKFYEQYF.

This clonotype was observed many times. The rearrangement joins TRBV29-1 to TRBJ2-1, with 16 bases fitting TRBD2. Unmatched junction bases numbered 6, after V lost 0 bases and J lost 7 bases. This CDR3 comprises 17 residues. Per germline, CDR1 SQVTM and CDR2 ANQGSEA. CDR3 coding DNA: TGCAGCGTTGAAGATCCGGGGACTAGCGGGAGGGGGAATGAGCAGTTCTTC. This translates into CSVEDPGTSGRGNEQFF.

The chain links TRBV4-3 to TRBJ2-3, with 8 bases fitting TRBD1. The CDR3 is 15 residues long. Trimming took 0 bases from V and 6 from J; bases not matched to a gene: 5. From germline, CDR1 is LGHNA and CDR2 YSLEER. The CDR3 reads CASSQDRGTGDTQYF. DNA for the CDR3: TGCGCCAGCAGCCAAGACAGGGGGACAGGCGATACGCAGTATTTT.

The chain is built from TRBV29-1 and TRBJ2-3; 13 bases are shared with TRBD2. CDR1 and CDR2 (germline): SQVTM, ANQGSEA. V lost 7 bases, J lost 4 bases, and 2 bases stayed unmatched. The CDR3 is 13 residues long. The CDR3 sequence is CSETSGRPDTQYF. In DNA form, the CDR3 reads TGCAGCGAGACTAGCGGGAGGCCAGATACGCAGTATTTT.

This clonotype was counted between two and nine times. The chain combines TRBV11-2 with TRBJ2-7; 10 bases match TRBD1. V lost 2 bases, J lost 0 bases, and 4 bases stayed unmatched. The V gene's germline CDR1 is SGHAT and CDR2 FQNNGV. The CDR3 is 16 residues long. As DNA, the CDR3 is TGTGCCAGCAGCTTATCTGGGACAGGGGCCTCCTACGAGCAGTACTTC. It specifies CASSLSGTGASYEQYF.

This clonotype was observed many times. The chain joins TRBV10-3 to TRBJ2-2; 14 positions agree with TRBD2. CDR3 length: 18 residues. V lost 10 bases, J lost 4 bases, and 14 bases stayed unmatched. Germline CDR1 ENHRY, CDR2 SYGVKD. CDR3 DNA: TGTGCCACGGGGACCGGGACTAGCGGGAGTGTTGTCACCGGGGAGCTGTTTTTT. Its translation is CATGTGTSGSVVTGELFF.

The chain joins TRBV20-1 to TRBJ2-7, with D tentatively TRBD2 (5 bases). The CDR3 extends over 14 amino acids. The germline CDR1 and CDR2 sequences are DFQATT and SNEGSKA (reference sequence). Trimming pared 0 bases from V and 6 bases from J, leaving 15 bases between. CDR3 loop: CSARDVTRQGEQYF. CDR3 DNA sequence: TGCAGTGCTAGAGATGTAACTAGACAAGGCGAGCAGTACTTC.

This clonotype was counted between two and nine times. The chain links TRBV7-2 to TRBJ2-7, with 10 bases matching TRBD2. The CDR3 has 16 amino acids. Per the germline V gene, CDR1 is SGHTA and CDR2 is FQGNSA. The junction had 10 bases not matched to a gene; V was cut back by 2 bases and J by 6 bases. The CDR3: CASSLFGLAGAVEQYF. CDR3 DNA sequence: TGTGCCAGCAGCTTATTCGGTCTAGCGGGAGCCGTCGAGCAGTACTTC.

This clonotype has a count of ten or more. The rearrangement joins TRBV2 to TRBJ2-7, with a tentative D call TRBD2 (6 bases). The V gene's germline CDR1 is SNHLY and CDR2 FYNNEI. V was trimmed by 6 bases and J by 5 bases, leaving 17 bases between them. The CDR3 has 14 amino acids. CDR3 coding DNA: TGTGCCAGCAGGCCTAGCGAGCATAGGGACGAGCAGTACTTC. It translates to CASRPSEHRDEQYF.

This clonotype was counted only a few times. This chain joins TRBV29-1 and TRBJ1-4; 9 bases agree with TRBD1. Germline lookup yields CDR1 SQVTM and CDR2 ANQGSEA. The CDR3 loop spans 18 amino acids. The V segment lost 0 bases and the J segment 2 bases; nucleotides outside the gene matches: 10. CDR3 sequence: CSVEEGTGGRWTNEKLFF. The CDR3 nucleotides are TGCAGCGTTGAAGAGGGTACAGGGGGCAGGTGGACTAATGAAAAACTGTTTTTT.

This clonotype was seen only a few times. J is TRBJ2-1 and V is TRBV12-3 or TRBV12-4; 13 nucleotides match TRBD2. CDR3 length: 16 residues. The ends lost 3 bases at V and 7 bases at J; junction bases unmatched: 6. This CDR3 is CASSLRGLAGVNEQFF. CDR3 sequence (DNA): TGTGCCAGCAGTTTGAGAGGACTAGCGGGAGTAAATGAGCAGTTCTTC.

This clonotype occurred many times. J is TRBJ1-2 and V is TRBV7-9; 7 bases match TRBD1. J was trimmed by 6 bases and V by 5 bases; bases with no gene match: 9. Germline values: CDR1 SEHNR, CDR2 FQNEAQ (reference sequence). There are 14 residues in the CDR3. The CDR3 sequence is CASSRGRGFNGYTF. The CDR3 nucleotides read TGTGCCAGCAGCAGGGGGCGAGGTTTCAATGGCTACACCTTC. Filled out from reference TRBV7-9 and TRBJ1-2, the complete variable domain reads DTGVSQNPRHKITKRGQNVTFRCDPISEHNRLYWYRQTLGQGPEFLTYFQNEAQLEKSRLLSDRFSAERPKGSFSTLEIQRTEQGDSAMYLCASSRGRGFNGYTFGSGTRLTVV.

This clonotype was counted only a few times. This chain joins TRBV14 and TRBJ2-7; either TRBD1 or TRBD2 may fit D (5 bases each). With 3 bases removed from V and 5 bases from J, the gap between germline ends came to 23 bases. The V gene's germline CDR1 is SGHDN and CDR2 FVKESK. The CDR3 runs 17 residues. The DNA for the CDR3 is TGTGCCAGCAGCCACACACCGGGACCCTTGGAACTGGACGAGCAGTACTTC. This sequence encodes CASSHTPGPLELDEQYF.

In this sample, this clonotype turned up a few times. The rearrangement links TRBV24-1 to TRBJ2-1; TRBD2 agrees at 12 bases. The trim removed 4 bases at V and 2 bases at J, leaving 5 bases unmatched. CDR3 length equals 17 residues. Germline V gives CDR1 KGHDR, CDR2 SFDVKD. For the CDR3, the DNA is TGTGCCACCAGTGACCCCGGGACTAGCGGGCCCTACAATGAGCAGTTCTTC. Protein: CATSDPGTSGPYNEQFF.

This clonotype was counted a few times. This chain uses TRBV20-1 with TRBJ2-3; TRBD2 is a possible D gene (5 bases). Germline-derived CDR1 and CDR2 are DFQATT and SNEGSKA (reference sequence). Trimming took 0 bases from V and 2 from J, leaving 18 bases between them. The CDR3 sequence is 17 residues long. The CDR3 DNA is TGCAGTGCTAGAGACGCAAGGGAAGGCGGGCCCACAGATACGCAGTATTTT. Protein product: CSARDAREGGPTDTQYF.

This sequence joins TRBV12-3 or TRBV12-4 and TRBJ1-2; D perhaps matches TRBD1 (6 bases). The CDR3 has 14 residues. V was pared by 6 bases and J by 0 bases, with 11 bases between. The CDR3 sequence: CASSRQATNYGYTF. The CDR3 DNA reads as TGTGCCAGCAGCCGACAGGCAACTAACTATGGCTACACCTTC.

This clonotype was counted ten times or more. The J gene is TRBJ2-3, the V gene TRBV20-1, with no clear D. Trimming took off 3 bases at V and 1 base at J, with 14 bases between the two ends. The CDR3 extends over 15 amino acids. Germline-derived CDR1 and CDR2 are DFQATT and SNEGSKA (reference sequence). CDR3 loop: CSASRMNSRTDTQYF. Written as DNA, the CDR3 is TGCAGTGCTAGTCGTATGAACAGCCGCACAGATACGCAGTATTTT.

This clonotype was seen a few times. CDR3 in amino acids: CASSSPTGWIYEQYF. The CDR3, as DNA: TGTGCCAGCAGCTCGCCTACAGGGTGGATCTACGAGCAGTACTTC. The chain joins TRBV7-9 to TRBJ2-7, with a possible D match to TRBD1 (6 bases). CDR1 and CDR2 from the germline V gene are SEHNR and FQNEAQ (reference sequence). Deletions cut 4 bases from V and 3 bases from J, with 16 bases between. The CDR3 is 15 amino acids.

V gene TRBV18 combines with J gene TRBJ1-1; no clear D. The CDR3 sequence is 13 residues long. Germline loops: CDR1 KGHSH, CDR2 LQKENI. Trimming shortened V by 6 bases and J by 10 bases, and 18 bases separated the two germline ends. CDR3 residues: CASSRPNRGRAFF. Written as DNA, the CDR3 is TGTGCCAGCTCCCGGCCGAACAGAGGTAGAGCTTTCTTT. Supplemented by reference TRBV18 and TRBJ1-1, the full variable domain reads NAGVMQNPRHLVRRRGQEARLRCSPMKGHSHVYWYRQLPEEGLKFMVYLQKENIIDESGMPKERFSAEFPKEGPSILRIQQVVRGDSAAYFCASSRPNRGRAFFGQGTRLTVV.

This chain connects TRBV28 to TRBJ2-1; 7 nucleotides agree with TRBD2. The CDR3 has 13 residues. The germline V gene encodes CDR1 MDHEN and CDR2 SYDVKM. V lost 10 bases and J lost 10; bases outside the gene matches: 13. CDR3 loop: CANSPRGLGEQFF. In DNA, the CDR3 is TGTGCCAACTCCCCCCGAGGACTAGGGGAGCAGTTCTTC.

The chain has TRBV18 and TRBJ1-2; 11 bases agree with TRBD1. The CDR3 runs 17 residues. The germline V gene has CDR1 KGHSH and CDR2 LQKENI. The ends lost 3 bases at V and 4 bases at J; junction bases unmatched: 10. The CDR3 reads CASSPISRTGGVYGYTF. CDR3 in DNA: TGTGCCAGCTCACCTATTTCTCGGACAGGGGGCGTCTATGGCTACACCTTC.

This clonotype was seen many times. The chain joins TRBV5-1 to TRBJ2-7; a weak D match, TRBD2 (5 bases). V lost 4 bases and J lost 2, with 13 bases in between. The germline V gene encodes CDR1 SGHRS and CDR2 YFSETQ. The CDR3 length is 14 residues. This chain's CDR3 is CASSKEGTTYEQYF. Here the CDR3 DNA reads TGCGCCAGCAGCAAAGAGGGTACCACCTACGAGCAGTACTTC.

This clonotype was seen only a few times. The chain carries TRBV28 and TRBJ2-3; 10 positions match TRBD2. The CDR3 has 16 residues. Germline CDR1 MDHEN, CDR2 SYDVKM. J lost 6 bases, V lost 4 bases, and 10 bases had no gene match. CDR3 in amino acids: CASSSPGAGGLDTQYF. Here the CDR3 DNA reads TGTGCCAGCAGTTCCCCAGGAGCGGGAGGGCTTGATACGCAGTATTTT.

The V call is TRBV9, the J call TRBJ1-5, with D hard to call. From germline, CDR1 is SGDLS and CDR2 YYNGEE. With 0 bases removed from V and 7 bases from J, the gap between germline ends came to 11 bases. CDR3 size: 14 residues. The CDR3 sequence is CASSVGWGSQPQHF. The CDR3 DNA reads TGTGCCAGCAGCGTAGGCTGGGGATCGCAGCCCCAGCATTTT.